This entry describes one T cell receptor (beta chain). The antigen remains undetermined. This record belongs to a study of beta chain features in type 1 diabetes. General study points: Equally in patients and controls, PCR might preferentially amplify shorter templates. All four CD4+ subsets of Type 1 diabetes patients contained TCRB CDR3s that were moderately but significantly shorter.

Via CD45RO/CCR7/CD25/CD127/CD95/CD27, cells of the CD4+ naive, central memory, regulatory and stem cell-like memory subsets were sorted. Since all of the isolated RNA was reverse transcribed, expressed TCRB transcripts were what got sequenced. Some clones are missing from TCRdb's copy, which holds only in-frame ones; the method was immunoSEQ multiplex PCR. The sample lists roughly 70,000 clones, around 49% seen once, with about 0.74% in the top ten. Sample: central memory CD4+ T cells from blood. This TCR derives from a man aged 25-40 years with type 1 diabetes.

The CDR3 spells CASSQDYSAGGDYGYTF. DNA of the CDR3: TGTGCCAGCAGCCAAGATTATTCGGCAGGGGGCGACTATGGCTACACCTTC. The chain recombines TRBV4-2 with TRBJ1-2; 8 bases line up with TRBD1. The CDR3 is 17 amino acids. Germline CDR1 is LGHNA and CDR2 is YNFKEQ. The ends lost 0 bases at V and 3 bases at J; junction bases unmatched: 9.